These T cell receptor beta chains were read from a single sample in a study of identical twins. Each CDR3 protein is one row after TCRdb ran MiXCR on the 5' RACE reads. This sample has about 200,000 distinct CDR3 sequences; approximately 15% occur once, and the top ten carry 40%. The data were also submitted as part of a second study, on T cells expressing NK-cell markers.

Sequencing input: CD8+ T cells sorted from blood. These receptors came from a woman aged 18 to 35 in good health. CDR3s include the opening cysteine and the closing phenylalanine or tryptophan. D genes are given only for firm matches.

13,-,TRBV7-9,TRBJ2-5,CASSPGLIETQYF
15,-,TRBV2,TRBJ2-2,CASYEITPGTGELFF
14,-,TRBV12-3/TRBV12-4,TRBJ2-5,CASSLGDVRGTQYF
16,-,TRBV27,TRBJ2-3,CASYSTGGWDTDTQYF
13,-,TRBV7-9,TRBJ2-7,CASTGQGPYEQYF
16,TRBD2,TRBV27,TRBJ2-3,CASSFLAGGITDTQYF
16,TRBD1,TRBV9,TRBJ2-5,CASSATHRGNRETQYF
16,TRBD2,TRBV4-2,TRBJ2-1,CATDSGGAIGLNEQFF
15,-,TRBV20-1,TRBJ1-6,CSATGPVVNNSPLHF
15,TRBD1,TRBV28,TRBJ2-2,CAAIDRGSITGELFF
19,TRBD2,TRBV11-1,TRBJ2-1,CASSSPGLAGRVRVNEQFF
13,-,TRBV20-1,TRBJ1-5,CSARGLQDGREHF
13,-,TRBV12-3/TRBV12-4,TRBJ2-1,CASRGVFYNEQFF
17,TRBD1,TRBV15,TRBJ2-1,CATSRTPTGVWVNEQFF
16,-,TRBV9,TRBJ1-3,CASSKRGGFSGNTIYF
15,-,TRBV6-5,TRBJ2-1,CASSYSTGDNNEQFF
15,TRBD2,TRBV7-8,TRBJ2-1,CASSLYTSGSYEQFF
15,-,TRBV10-3,TRBJ2-7,CAISETVTETYEQYF
13,-,TRBV9,TRBJ1-1,CASSVGVFTEAFF
11,-,TRBV12-3/TRBV12-4,TRBJ2-3,CASREADTQYF
13,-,TRBV5-1,TRBJ2-5,CASSLDRVETQYF
16,TRBD2,TRBV28,TRBJ2-3,CASSSPSGGDTDTQYF
17,-,TRBV11-2,TRBJ2-4,CASSLGLGGAPKNIQYF
15,-,TRBV7-7,TRBJ2-1,CASSSRSDYYNEQFF
18,-,TRBV9,TRBJ1-2,CASSPTSGRILPSYGYTF
15,TRBD1,TRBV27,TRBJ1-5,CASSLGRGLNQPQHF
18,TRBD2,TRBV13,TRBJ2-7,CASSLAGSGGLFSYEQYF
17,-,TRBV7-9,TRBJ2-1,CASSPRGEFSSYNEQFF
13,-,TRBV29-1,TRBJ1-2,CSVEPQYIYGYTF
14,-,TRBV29-1,TRBJ2-5,CSSSGDPEWETQYF